This TCR beta chain comes out of a study of T-cell reconstitution after alpha-beta-depleted transplantation in children. Unique molecular identifiers were incorporated when the TCRbeta library was constructed. TCRdb redid the calling of the PCR reads with MiXCR, one entry per CDR3 protein. The table includes roughly 200,000 distinct CDR3 sequences, roughly 11% detected once. Many counts were recorded for this clonotype. Its antigen is not known. General observations from the study: Expanded graft clones, several hundred of them, were reportedly the source of alpha-beta T cells about two months after transplant. Hyperexpanded clones declined; after one year, newly produced T cells mostly supplied diversity. Recipient T cells and thymic progenitors that survived gave rise to the high TCRbeta diversity observed at day 60 in some patients.

CDR3 size: 16 residues. V gave up 0 bases and J gave up 2 bases; unmatched junction bases: 2. CDR1 SGHRS and CDR2 YFSETQ come from the germline V gene. The sequences come from PBMCs, collected before TCRalphabeta/CD19-depleted stem cell transplant. This sequence joins TRBV5-1 and TRBJ1-2; 12 bases align to TRBD1. The receptor was isolated from a child under two years old with acute myeloid leukemia, due to receive a stem cell transplant. In DNA, the CDR3 is TGCGCCAGCAGCTTGGCCGGGACAGGGGGCAACTATGGCTACACCTTC. Translation gives CASSLAGTGGNYGYTF.